These 5 T cell receptor beta chains share one sample of origin, sequenced in a study of T cell changes during pregnancy in multiple sclerosis. Libraries were prepared by immunoSEQ multiplex PCR; TCRdb keeps only in-frame clonotypes and omits some of them. The data show roughly 20,000 clones, approximately 91% seen once. The material was CD8+ T cells from peripheral blood mononuclear cells, obtained after pregnancy. The origin of the receptors is a female donor in good health, enrolled as a control in a pregnancy study.

This chain joins TRBV7-6 and TRBJ1-4; 9 nucleotides line up with TRBD1. The CDR3 has 14 residues. Germline lookup yields CDR1 SGHVS and CDR2 FNYEAQ. V gave up 6 bases and J gave up 8 bases; unmatched junction bases: 7. CDR3 in amino acids: CASSVGTGNEKLFF. The CDR3 region has the DNA TGTGCCAGCAGTGTCGGGACAGGGAACGAAAAACTGTTTTTT. The entire variable domain, with the rest obtained from reference TRBV7-6 and TRBJ1-4, is as follows: GAGVSQSPRYKVTKRGQDVALRCDPISGHVSLYWYRQALGQGPEFLTYFNYEAQQDKSGLPNDRFSAERPEGSISTLTIQRTEQRDSAMYRCASSVGTGNEKLFFGSGTQLSVL.

This sequence joins TRBV6-5 and TRBJ1-5; the D is unclear. The CDR3 runs 9 residues. The V gene's germline CDR1 is MNHEY and CDR2 SVGAGI. The CDR3 DNA reads as TGTGGGTCGGGACAGCCCCAGCATTTT. It encodes CGSGQPQHF.

The chain is built from TRBV7-2 and TRBJ2-7, with 7 bases fitting TRBD1. Germline V lookup: CDR1 SGHTA, CDR2 FQGNSA. After removal of 5 bases from V and 4 bases from J, the junction contained 8 bases not matched to a gene. The CDR3 contains 14 residues. The chain's CDR3 is CASSPVAGGYEQYF. The CDR3 coding sequence is TGTGCCAGCAGCCCGGTGGCAGGGGGTTACGAGCAGTACTTC.

This clone has a single count. This chain connects TRBV2 to TRBJ2-1; weak D call: TRBD2 (6 bases). Germline CDR1 and CDR2: SNHLY and FYNNEI. The CDR3 totals 15 residues. The ends were cut back, 8 bases at V and 1 base at J, with 15 bases in the middle. CDR3 residues: CASATWDSSYNEQFF. The CDR3 DNA sequence: TGTGCCAGCGCAACCTGGGACTCTTCCTACAATGAGCAGTTCTTC.

CDR3 region: CASSGTSHEQFF. CDR3 DNA: TGTGCCAGCAGCGGGACTAGCCATGAGCAGTTCTTC. The V gene is TRBV13, the J gene TRBJ2-1; 9 bases map to TRBD2. Germline V CDR1 and CDR2: PRHDT, FYEKMQ (reference sequence). The ends lost 5 bases at V and 8 bases at J; junction bases unmatched: 1. This CDR3 has 12 amino acids.